The 17 T cell receptor beta chains given below trace back to one sample, sequenced in a study of blood T cell repertoires in COVID-19. The method was immunoSEQ multiplex PCR; TCRdb's version includes in-frame clones alone and lacks a portion of them. Of around 38,000 clones listed, around 84% were seen once; the top ten hold 60% to 65%. Sequencing input: peripheral blood. Every receptor here comes from a man between 65 and 80 years old with acute or convalescent COVID-19.

In its sample, this clone was seen once. CDR3 protein: CASSLTGTEAFF. Written as DNA, the CDR3 is TGTGCCAGCAGCTTGACGGGTACTGAAGCTTTCTTT. The chain recombines TRBV7-8 with TRBJ1-1; D is unresolved. Trimming removed 3 bases at V and 5 bases at J, with 7 bases between. This CDR3 region has 12 residues. Germline V gives CDR1 SGHVS, CDR2 FQNEAQ.

This chain joins TRBV24-1 and TRBJ2-5, with 7 bases fitting TRBD2. The V gene end was trimmed by 7 bases and the J gene end by 2 bases; junction bases not matched to a gene: 6. The CDR3 runs to 14 residues. Per germline, CDR1 KGHDR and CDR2 SFDVKD. CDR3 in DNA: TGTGCCACCAGCATCAGCGGGAATCAAGAGACCCAGTACTTC. Translated, it gives CATSISGNQETQYF.

V and J are TRBV4-3 and TRBJ1-3, with no clear D. Trimming took off 0 bases at V and 1 base at J, with 10 bases between the two ends. This CDR3 has 16 residues. The germline V gene has CDR1 LGHNA and CDR2 YSLEER. Here the CDR3 DNA reads TGCGCCAGCAGCCAAGATGCCGGGTTTTCTGGAAACACCATATATTTT. This sequence encodes CASSQDAGFSGNTIYF.

A single count supports this clone. This rearrangement joins TRBV7-2 to TRBJ2-3, with TRBD2 as a possible D gene (5 bases). CDR3 length: 15 residues. Trimming left V 5 bases short and J 4 bases short, with 16 bases between. Germline V lookup: CDR1 SGHTA, CDR2 FQGNSA. The CDR3 here is CASSRPGVRPDTQYF. CDR3 DNA sequence: TGTGCCAGCAGCCGGCCCGGGGTAAGACCAGATACGCAGTATTTT.

The chain links TRBV5-1 to TRBJ2-1; D not certain. V lost 4 bases to trimming and J lost 0 bases, with 11 bases between them. Germline loops: CDR1 SGHRS, CDR2 YFSETQ. CDR3 length: 15 residues. In DNA form, the CDR3 reads TGCGCCAGCAGCCAAACACGGAGCTCCTACAATGAGCAGTTCTTC. The encoded protein is CASSQTRSSYNEQFF.

The genes are TRBV10-3 and TRBJ2-2; 8 bases fit TRBD1. The germline V gene encodes CDR1 ENHRY and CDR2 SYGVKD. V was pared by 6 bases and J by 7 bases, with 4 bases of the junction left unmatched. This CDR3 has 13 amino acids. The CDR3 DNA follows: TGTGCCATCAGCGGACAGGGCGGCGGGGAGCTGTTTTTT. This encodes CAISGQGGGELFF.

This chain joins TRBV11-2 and TRBJ1-3, with 7 bases identical to TRBD1. V dropped 4 bases and J dropped 0; count of bases not matched to a gene: 12. The CDR3 runs to 18 residues. Germline assignment: CDR1 SGHAT and CDR2 FQNNGV. This CDR3 is CASSSRPGTASSGNTIYF. The DNA of the CDR3 is TGTGCCAGCAGCTCCAGACCCGGGACAGCGTCCTCTGGAAACACCATATATTTT. The whole variable domain, filled in from reference TRBV11-2 and TRBJ1-3, reads EAGVAQSPRYKIIEKRQSVAFWCNPISGHATLYWYQQILGQGPKLLIQFQNNGVVDDSQLPKDRFSAERLKGVDSTLKIQPAKLEDSAVYLCASSSRPGTASSGNTIYFGEGSWLTVV.

The rearrangement joins TRBV6-4 to TRBJ1-1; D gene uncertain. CDR3 size: 14 residues. Trimming shortened V by 8 bases and J by 4 bases, and 17 bases separated the two germline ends. The germline CDR1 and CDR2 sequences are MRHNA and SNTAGT. CDR3 coding DNA: TGTGCCAGCCGGGTAGAGGGCTGGGGCACTGAAGCTTTCTTT. Translation: CASRVEGWGTEAFF.

This CDR3 reads CASSSVTQYF. In DNA, the CDR3 is TGTGCCAGCAGCTCAGTTACGCAGTATTTT. The chain combines TRBV7-2 with TRBJ2-3; the D is unclear. Germline CDR1 and CDR2: SGHTA and FQGNSA. The V end lost 4 bases, the J end lost 8 bases, and 4 bases lay between the germline ends. The length of the CDR3 is 10 residues.

This chain joins TRBV4-3 and TRBJ2-1; 11 bases match TRBD2. Germline V CDR1 and CDR2: LGHNA, YSLEER. V dropped 3 bases and J dropped 4; count of bases not matched to a gene: 5. This CDR3 comprises 16 residues. DNA of the CDR3: TGCGCCAGCAGCCACGCGACTAGCGGGGTGTACAATGAGCAGTTCTTC. This sequence encodes CASSHATSGVYNEQFF.

The chain couples TRBV10-3 to TRBJ1-6; the match to TRBD1 covers 9 bases. The J segment lost 9 bases and the V segment lost 4 bases, leaving 4 bases of the junction unmatched. The CDR3 extends over 14 amino acids. Germline V gene lookup returns CDR1 ENHRY and CDR2 SYGVKD. CDR3 loop: CAISADRGGSPLHF. Here the CDR3 DNA reads TGTGCCATCAGTGCGGACAGGGGAGGTTCACCCCTCCACTTT.

This chain joins TRBV7-9 and TRBJ1-1, with 7 bases fitting TRBD1. V gave up 5 bases and J gave up 3 bases; unmatched junction bases: 3. This CDR3 comprises 13 residues. CDR1 is SEHNR and CDR2 is FQNEAQ in the germline V gene (reference sequence). The CDR3: CASSPQGDTEAFF. The CDR3, as DNA: TGTGCCAGCAGCCCCCAGGGGGACACTGAAGCTTTCTTT. Full variable domain (rest looked up from reference TRBV7-9 and TRBJ1-1): DTGVSQNPRHKITKRGQNVTFRCDPISEHNRLYWYRQTLGQGPEFLTYFQNEAQLEKSRLLSDRFSAERPKGSFSTLEIQRTEQGDSAMYLCASSPQGDTEAFFGQGTRLTVV.

The CDR3 DNA reads TGTGCCAGCAGCGCACAGGGGGGAAACACTGAAGCTTTCTTT. Translation: CASSAQGGNTEAFF. The genes are TRBV5-4 and TRBJ1-1; TRBD1 agrees at 8 bases. V was clipped by 4 bases and J by 2 bases; unmatched bases: 4. Per germline, CDR1 SGHNT and CDR2 YYREEE (reference sequence). The CDR3 is made up of 14 amino acids.

This chain joins TRBV3-1 (or the pseudogene TRBV3-2) and TRBJ2-4; 9 bases are a match to TRBD2. The junction had 3 bases not matched to a gene; V was cut back by 3 bases and J by 6 bases. Germline CDR1 reads LGHDT; CDR2 reads YNNKEL (reference sequence). The CDR3 has 14 amino acids. In DNA, the CDR3 is TGTGCCAGCAGCCAGAGTAGCGGGGGAAACATTCAGTACTTC. Translation: CASSQSSGGNIQYF.

The chain couples TRBV29-1 to TRBJ1-2; 7 bases line up with TRBD1. J lost 4 bases, V lost 4 bases, and 3 bases had no gene match. The length of the CDR3 is 12 residues. CDR1 is SQVTM and CDR2 is ANQGSEA in the germline V gene. CDR3 in DNA: TGCAGCGTTGGACAGGGTACCTATGGCTACACCTTC. Protein product: CSVGQGTYGYTF.

The chain has TRBV7-9 and TRBJ2-2; possible D gene TRBD2, 5 bases. Trimming stripped 2 bases from V and 6 bases from J, with 7 bases between. CDR3 size: 13 residues. Germline CDR1 is SEHNR and CDR2 is FQNEAQ (reference sequence). This chain's CDR3 is CASSLMEAGELFF. The CDR3 DNA reads TGTGCCAGCAGCTTAATGGAGGCCGGGGAGCTGTTTTTT.

The rearrangement joins TRBV6-5 to TRBJ2-1; 10 bases agree with TRBD1. CDR3 length: 15 amino acids. Germline V gene sequence: CDR1 MNHEY, CDR2 SVGAGI. The V and J ends lost 5 bases and 6 bases, in that order; junction bases with no gene match: 7. The CDR3 protein is CASSRRTGGGNEQFF. The CDR3 DNA follows: TGTGCCAGCAGTCGGCGGACAGGGGGAGGCAATGAGCAGTTCTTC.